The 28 T cell receptor beta chains presented below share a single source sample, sequenced in a study of T cells after posttransplantation cyclophosphamide. Method: immunoSEQ multiplex PCR; TCRdb's copy keeps in-frame clones and lacks some. The table lists 7,500 to 10,000 clones, 80% to 90% of them singletons. Controls had myeloablative marrow grafts with methotrexate and calcineurin inhibitor, sampled at 1 year. Material: PBMCs, obtained roughly 67 weeks after allogeneic stem cell transplant with calcineurin inhibitor and methotrexate. The origin of the receptors is a male patient in his 50s who received an allogeneic stem cell transplant from an unrelated donor, was CMV-positive, and had chronic GVHD only. Some T cells may possibly be graft donor cells.

This sequence joins TRBV10-3 and TRBJ2-1, with 8 bases lining up with TRBD2. Looked up from germline, CDR1 is ENHRY and CDR2 is SYGVKD. The CDR3 consists of 16 residues. The V and J ends lost 7 bases and 1 base, in that order; junction bases with no gene match: 9. CDR3 in amino acids: CAIMGQLAASYNEQFF. Written as DNA, the CDR3 is TGTGCCATCATGGGGCAACTAGCGGCTTCCTACAATGAGCAGTTCTTC.

The gene calls are TRBV7-3 and TRBJ1-3, with D tentatively TRBD1 (6 bases). The CDR3 loop spans 15 amino acids. Germline loops: CDR1 SGHTA, CDR2 FQGTGA. The V end was cut by 1 base, the J end by 3 bases, with 10 bases between. CDR3 sequence (DNA): TGTGCCAGCAGCTTAAGCGGGGGCTTTGGAAACACCATATATTTT. Translation: CASSLSGGFGNTIYF.

The genes are TRBV5-1 and TRBJ2-3; a possible D gene is TRBD2 (5 bases). The V end lost 0 bases, the J end lost 2 bases, and 10 bases lay between the germline ends. CDR1 SGHRS and CDR2 YFSETQ come from the germline V gene. The CDR3 length is 15 residues. In nucleotides, the CDR3 is TGCGCCAGCAGCTTGGCCGCGGGTTTCACAGATACGCAGTATTTT. Encoded protein: CASSLAAGFTDTQYF.

The V and J genes are TRBV11-3 and TRBJ2-3; 9 bases line up with TRBD1. The CDR3 has 17 amino acids. V gave up 3 bases and J gave up 2 bases; unmatched junction bases: 9. Germline CDR1 and CDR2: SGHNT and YENEEA. The CDR3 sequence: CASSFATQGANTDTQYF. The CDR3 nucleotides read TGTGCCAGCAGCTTCGCAACACAGGGGGCAAACACAGATACGCAGTATTTT.

This clone was detected only a few times. This chain connects TRBV10-1 to TRBJ1-1; D unclear. Germline V CDR1 and CDR2: WNHNN, SYGVQD (reference sequence). There are 15 residues in the CDR3. The V end lost 3 bases, the J end lost 4 bases, and 15 bases lay between the germline ends. CDR3 protein: CASSDEPLAATEAFF. The CDR3 nucleotides read TGCGCCAGCAGTGATGAACCTCTCGCGGCCACTGAAGCTTTCTTT.

This clone was detected a few times. V and J are TRBV4-2 and TRBJ1-3; D gene unclear. Germline loops: CDR1 LGHNA, CDR2 YNFKEQ. Trimming removed 6 bases from V and 7 bases from J, with 13 bases in between. CDR3 length: 13 amino acids. Written as DNA, the CDR3 is TGTGCCAGCAGAACTCCGGCGGCTAACACCATATATTTT. It is translated as CASRTPAANTIYF.

Written as DNA, the CDR3 is TGTGCCAGCAGTTCCACTGCCCCTCCCGGGGAGCTGTTTTTT. Its translation: CASSSTAPPGELFF. The rearrangement links TRBV7-8 to TRBJ2-2, with no clear D. The germline gives CDR1 SGHVS, CDR2 FQNEAQ. This CDR3 region has 14 residues. V gave up 6 bases and J gave up 6 bases, with 14 bases separating them.

This clone was recorded once. The CDR3 protein is CASSEIAYEQYF. The CDR3 nucleotides are TGTGCCAGCAGTGAAATCGCGTACGAGCAGTACTTC. The V and J genes are TRBV6-5 and TRBJ2-7; D call uncertain. This CDR3 comprises 12 residues. The V gene's germline CDR1 is MNHEY and CDR2 SVGAGI. Trimming removed 5 bases at V and 4 bases at J, with 9 bases between.

The chain couples TRBV9 to TRBJ1-1; no clear D. The CDR3 totals 13 residues. V gave up 4 bases and J gave up 0 bases, with 7 bases separating them. Germline V gene lookup returns CDR1 SGDLS and CDR2 YYNGEE. CDR3 in amino acids: CASSSQMNTEAFF. CDR3 coding DNA: TGTGCCAGCAGCTCACAGATGAACACTGAAGCTTTCTTT.

The rearrangement links TRBV28 to TRBJ2-1; possibly TRBD1 for D (5 bases). Trimming removed 6 bases at V and 9 bases at J, with 15 bases between. The CDR3 is 13 residues long. Germline CDR1 and CDR2: MDHEN and SYDVKM. The CDR3 region has the DNA TGTGCCAGCAGCCCTAGTAGGGGTGGTGAGCAGTTCTTC. Translated, it gives CASSPSRGGEQFF.

The chain combines TRBV6-5 with TRBJ1-2, with TRBD1 matching over 8 bases. Germline CDR1 reads MNHEY; CDR2 reads SVGAGI. The CDR3 loop spans 16 amino acids. J lost 3 bases, V lost 4 bases, and 10 bases had no gene match. The DNA of the CDR3 is TGTGCCAGCAGTTTGTTCCGCAGGGGGCAGGACTATGGCTACACCTTC. This translates into CASSLFRRGQDYGYTF.

This clone was detected once. The J gene is TRBJ2-6, the V gene TRBV5-6, with TRBD1 matching 9 bases. This CDR3 is 17 amino acids long. After removal of 3 bases from V and 4 bases from J, the junction contained 8 bases not matched to a gene. Germline CDR1 is SGHDT and CDR2 is YYEEEE. The CDR3 sequence: CASSSGTGYRGANVLTF. The CDR3, as DNA: TGTGCCAGCAGCTCCGGGACAGGGTACCGGGGGGCCAACGTCCTGACTTTC.

This clone has just one count. This chain joins TRBV7-9 and TRBJ2-1, with 10 bases fitting TRBD2. V dropped 1 base and J dropped 8; count of bases not matched to a gene: 8. The CDR3 has 16 residues. Germline V gene data show CDR1 as SEHNR and CDR2 as FQNEAQ (reference sequence). CDR3: CASSLVLAGVHDEQFF. The CDR3 DNA sequence: TGTGCCAGCAGCTTAGTCCTAGCGGGAGTACATGATGAGCAGTTCTTC.

This clone has just one count. For the CDR3, the DNA is TGTGCCAGCAGTTTTCCCCTAGCGGGGGTAAACACCGGGGAGCTGTTTTTT. This gives the protein CASSFPLAGVNTGELFF. J is TRBJ2-2 and V is TRBV28; 10 bases agree with TRBD2. Germline V gene data show CDR1 as MDHEN and CDR2 as SYDVKM. V lost 3 bases, J lost 2 bases, and 6 bases stayed unmatched. The CDR3 is made up of 17 amino acids.

The gene calls are TRBV7-2 and TRBJ1-5; 9 bases map to TRBD1. Germline trimming cut 5 bases from V and 4 bases from J; bases unmatched to any gene: 6. The germline gives CDR1 SGHTA, CDR2 FQGNSA. The CDR3 has 15 residues. CDR3 coding DNA: TGTGCCAGCAGCCAGGACAGGGGCCGGAATCAGCCCCAGCATTTT. This codes for CASSQDRGRNQPQHF.

CDR3 bases: TGTGCCAGCAGCAGGACAGGCCAAGAGACCCAGTACTTC. This translates into CASSRTGQETQYF. V is TRBV7-8 and J is TRBJ2-5; 7 bases are shared with TRBD1. CDR1 and CDR2 from the germline V gene are SGHVS and FQNEAQ. Unmatched junction bases numbered 1, after V lost 5 bases and J lost 1 base. CDR3 length: 13 residues.

This chain connects TRBV25-1 to TRBJ2-3; unclear D gene. Trimming left V 3 bases short and J 4 bases short, with 5 bases between. CDR3 length: 12 amino acids. Germline loops: CDR1 MGHDK, CDR2 SYGVNS. The CDR3 sequence is CASSDPPDTQYF. Written as DNA, the CDR3 is TGTGCCAGCAGTGATCCTCCAGATACGCAGTATTTT.

The CDR3 sequence: CASSVGTGFGEQYF. As DNA, the CDR3 is TGTGCCAGCAGCGTCGGGACAGGGTTTGGGGAGCAGTACTTC. The rearrangement joins TRBV13 to TRBJ2-7, with 9 bases fitting TRBD1. This CDR3 comprises 14 residues. Germline V gene data show CDR1 as PRHDT and CDR2 as FYEKMQ (reference sequence). V dropped 5 bases and J dropped 7; count of bases not matched to a gene: 9.

The chain links TRBV18 to TRBJ1-1; unclear D gene. Germline V gives CDR1 KGHSH, CDR2 LQKENI. V was clipped by 6 bases and J by 1 base, with 18 bases between them. The CDR3 extends over 16 amino acids. The CDR3 DNA follows: TGTGCCAGCTCCCCTCCAGGCATACCACAGAACACTGAAGCTTTCTTT. Translated, it gives CASSPPGIPQNTEAFF.

The genes are TRBV6-1 and TRBJ2-7, with 9 bases lining up with TRBD1. The CDR3 runs to 14 residues. V dropped 8 bases and J dropped 6; count of bases not matched to a gene: 11. The germline V gene encodes CDR1 MNHNS and CDR2 SASEGT. In nucleotides, the CDR3 is TGTGCCAGCCGTTGGACAGGGGAATTATCCGAGCAGTACTTC. It yields the protein CASRWTGELSEQYF.

Only one count was recorded for this clone. The J gene is TRBJ2-5, the V gene TRBV23-1; D is perhaps TRBD2 (6 bases). The J call may be in error: the DNA end matches TRBJ2-7 better. TRBV23-1 counts as an open reading frame of uncertain function. The CDR3 spans 18 residues. DNA for the CDR3: TGCGCCAGCAGTCAAGACTGGGCAGGGAGGACCCCCGACCACGAGCAGTACTTC. It specifies CASSQDWAGRTPDHEQYF.

This clone appeared a few times. The V and J genes are TRBV19 and TRBJ2-1; TRBD2 might be the D (6 bases). This CDR3 is built from 16 residues. Trimming pared 1 base from V and 0 bases from J, leaving 10 bases between. Germline V gene sequence: CDR1 LNHDA, CDR2 SQIVND (reference sequence). CDR3 coding DNA: TGTGCCAGTAGTATAGTAGACGGGAGCTCCTACAATGAGCAGTTCTTC. The encoded protein is CASSIVDGSSYNEQFF.

The chain employs TRBV29-1 and TRBJ1-2; 7 positions agree with TRBD1. Germline V gene data show CDR1 as SQVTM and CDR2 as ANQGSEA. The CDR3 has 12 amino acids. Germline trimming cut 6 bases from V and 4 bases from J; bases unmatched to any gene: 5. The CDR3 loop is CSVGQDLYGYTF. The CDR3 DNA sequence: TGCAGCGTAGGACAGGACCTCTATGGCTACACCTTC.

The chain employs TRBV7-2 and TRBJ2-7; possible D gene TRBD1, 6 bases. The germline gives CDR1 SGHTA, CDR2 FQGNSA. The CDR3 runs to 14 residues. The V end was cut by 5 bases, the J end by 2 bases, with 13 bases between. The CDR3 region is CASSPRDNPYEQYF. DNA for the CDR3: TGTGCCAGCAGCCCTCGGGACAACCCCTACGAGCAGTACTTC.

This sequence joins TRBV27 and TRBJ2-1; 7 nucleotides agree with TRBD1. The CDR3 spans 16 residues. V shed 5 bases and J 5 bases; nucleotides not matched to a gene: 12. Germline V gives CDR1 MNHEY, CDR2 SMNVEV (reference sequence). The CDR3 loop reads CASSPYSGTDNNEQFF. CDR3 bases: TGTGCCAGCAGTCCTTATTCCGGGACAGACAACAATGAGCAGTTCTTC.

This chain links TRBV18 with TRBJ1-2; D is perhaps TRBD1 (6 bases). The CDR3 runs 12 residues. V was pared by 6 bases and J by 6 bases, with 11 bases between. Germline CDR1 reads KGHSH; CDR2 reads LQKENI. The CDR3 region is CASSPNRDGYTF. CDR3 coding DNA: TGTGCCAGCTCCCCGAACAGGGATGGCTACACCTTC.

The chain joins TRBV29-1 to TRBJ1-3; D gene unclear. The CDR3 spans 13 residues. V was trimmed by 6 bases and J by 1 base, leaving 10 bases between them. CDR1 is SQVTM and CDR2 is ANQGSEA in the germline V gene. The CDR3 protein is CSVRTGSGNTIYF. The CDR3 bases are TGCAGCGTAAGGACTGGGTCTGGAAACACCATATATTTT.

The count of this clone is one. The chain has TRBV4-2 and TRBJ2-5; no firm D call. With the DNA end fitting TRBJ2-7 better, the J assignment may be wrong. The CDR3 loop spans 13 amino acids. Germline assignment: CDR1 LGHNA and CDR2 YNFKEQ. Here the CDR3 reads CASSPQPDYEQYF. The CDR3 coding sequence is TGTGCCAGCAGCCCCCAGCCGGACTACGAGCAGTACTTC.